The clone carrying this TCR beta chain showed up many times. The antigen remains unidentified. The source of the sample is a study of regulatory T cells in long-lasting Graves disease. Background on the study: Under 3 months of antithyroid drugs had been taken by newly diagnosed Graves' patients. Study findings and constraints: For persistent Graves' patients, TCR diversity was lower than for newly diagnosed ones.

Trimming cost V 4 bases and J 7 bases; bases outside gene matches: 16. This CDR3 is 16 amino acids long. Germline CDR1 SGHRS, CDR2 YFSETQ. Time point meaning: newly diagnosed GD, antithyroid drugs for less than 3 months. Extracted RNA from PBMCs served as the source of the TCR library. Building the TCR beta libraries relied on iRepertoire HTBI primers, and CDR3 regions underwent Arm-PCR. TCRdb reanalysed the multiplex PCR reads using MiXCR and keeps one entry per CDR3 protein. In the table there are approximately 540,000 distinct CDR3 sequences, more than 10% of which are singletons. The same specimen was also included in a second study, on T cells in Graves' hyperthyroidism and ophthalmopathy.

The sequences come from peripheral blood mononuclear cells (PBMCs), collected at new diagnosis, from a patient treated with antithyroid drugs. The rearrangement joins TRBV5-1 to TRBJ1-1, with 7 bases that match TRBD1. The receptor comes from a woman in her thirties with Graves disease. DNA of the CDR3: TGCGCCAGCAGCCTCACCAGGGGGTCGGTCTCCTATGAAGCTTTCTTT. It specifies CASSLTRGSVSYEAFF.